The entry below gives a single T cell receptor (beta chain) sequence along with its context. This sample was taken from a study of blood T cell repertoires in COVID-19. Study-wide background: Some COVID-19 samples were acute and others convalescent; all came from the United States, Italy and Spain. The cDNA or gDNA used as material had been derived from T cells, B-cell-depleted T cells, or PBMCs.

Trimming shortened V by 6 bases and J by 6 bases, and 15 bases separated the two germline ends. Germline loops: CDR1 MDHEN, CDR2 SYDVKM. CDR3 length: 14 amino acids. As handled by the study authors: Researchers report that nucleated cell counts were estimated from reference gene primer amplification. Generated by immunoSEQ multiplex PCR, the TCRdb table keeps only in-frame clones and is missing some. V and J calls and clone size come straight from that table; D and trimming were deduced from the DNA. The table includes some 47,000 clones, 90% detected once. The source is a man aged 70-80 years with acute or convalescent COVID-19. The sequencing input was peripheral blood. This chain joins TRBV28 and TRBJ1-5; possibly TRBD1 for D (5 bases). The CDR3 nucleotides are TGTGCCAGCAGGGGGGAGGTAAGGGTTCAGCCCCAGCATTTT. Translated: CASRGEVRVQPQHF.